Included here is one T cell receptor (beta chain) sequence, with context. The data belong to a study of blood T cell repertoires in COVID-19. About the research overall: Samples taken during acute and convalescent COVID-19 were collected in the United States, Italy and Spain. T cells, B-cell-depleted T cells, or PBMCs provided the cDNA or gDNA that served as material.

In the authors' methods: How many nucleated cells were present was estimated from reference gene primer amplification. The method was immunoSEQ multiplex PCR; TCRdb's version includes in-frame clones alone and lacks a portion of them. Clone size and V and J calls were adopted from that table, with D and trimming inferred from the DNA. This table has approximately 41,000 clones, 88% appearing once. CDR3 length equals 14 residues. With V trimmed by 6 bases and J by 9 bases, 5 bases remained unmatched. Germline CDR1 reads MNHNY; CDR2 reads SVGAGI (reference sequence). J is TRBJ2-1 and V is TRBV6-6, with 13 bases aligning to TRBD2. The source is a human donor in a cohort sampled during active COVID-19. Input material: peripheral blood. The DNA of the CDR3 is TGTGCCAGCAGACGGACTAGCGGGAGTGGTGAGCAGTTCTTC. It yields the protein CASRRTSGSGEQFF.